The 13 T cell receptor beta chains listed next were all sequenced from one sample in a study of technical replicates of blood from a handful of donors. The method was immunoSEQ multiplex PCR; TCRdb's version includes in-frame clones alone and lacks a portion of them. The sample yields more than 65,000 clones, about 95% seen once. What was sequenced was T cells isolated from PBMCs. All receptors come from a human donor in good health.

The V gene is TRBV5-1, the J gene TRBJ2-3; TRBD2 aligns across 7 bases. J was trimmed by 3 bases and V by 3 bases; bases with no gene match: 7. The CDR3 is 15 residues long. CDR1 and CDR2 (germline): SGHRS, YFSETQ. The chain's CDR3 is CASSSGVGGTDTQYF. DNA of the CDR3: TGCGCCAGCAGCTCTGGAGTGGGGGGGACAGATACGCAGTATTTT. The whole variable domain, filled in from reference TRBV5-1 and TRBJ2-3, reads KAGVTQTPRYLIKTRGQQVTLSCSPISGHRSVSWYQQTPGQGLQFLFEYFSETQRNKGNFPGRFSGRQFSNSRSEMNVSTLELGDSALYLCASSSGVGGTDTQYFGPGTRLTVL.

Here the CDR3 DNA reads TGTGCCTGGGGGCCACAGAATAATTCACCCCTCCACTTT. Encoded protein: CAWGPQNNSPLHF. The chain employs TRBV30 and TRBJ1-6; unclear D gene. The V and J ends lost 5 bases and 5 bases respectively, with 10 bases between them. The CDR3 has 13 amino acids. The germline V gene has CDR1 GTSNPN and CDR2 SVGIG (reference sequence).

The table lists this clone with a few counts. V and J are TRBV19 and TRBJ1-1; D possibly corresponds to TRBD1 (5 bases). This CDR3 contains 14 residues. V was clipped by 5 bases and J by 0 bases, with 10 bases between them. From germline, CDR1 is LNHDA and CDR2 SQIVND (reference sequence). DNA of the CDR3: TGTGCCAGTAGTCTCGGACACCTGAACACTGAAGCTTTCTTT. This codes for CASSLGHLNTEAFF.

The chain is built from TRBV27 and TRBJ2-3; 9 bases are shared with TRBD1. After removal of 3 bases from V and 4 bases from J, the junction contained 2 bases not matched to a gene. This CDR3 region has 14 residues. The germline V gene encodes CDR1 MNHEY and CDR2 SMNVEV (reference sequence). The CDR3 sequence is CASSFWTGADTQYF. CDR3 coding DNA: TGTGCCAGCAGTTTTTGGACAGGGGCAGATACGCAGTATTTT.

The V call is TRBV6-5, the J call TRBJ1-2; 8 bases line up with TRBD1. Germline CDR1 MNHEY, CDR2 SVGAGI. The CDR3 covers 14 residues. Losses at the gene ends were 6 bases for V and 7 bases for J; bases not matched to a gene: 10. The CDR3 nucleotides are TGTGCCAGCAGGGCCCCGGGACAGGTCGGTGGCTACACCTTC. It yields the protein CASRAPGQVGGYTF.

Comment on this clone: Mismatch with germline at one junction end may stem from a read error. The chain links TRBV7-9 to TRBJ2-5, with 9 bases lining up with TRBD2. The germline V gene encodes CDR1 SEHNR and CDR2 FQNEAQ (reference sequence). This CDR3 has 12 residues. CDR3 in amino acids: CASSFGGVAGDF. Written as DNA, the CDR3 is TGTGCCAGCAGCTTTGGGGGGGTAGCGGGGGACTTC.

The chain couples TRBV5-4 to TRBJ2-2, with 7 bases identical to TRBD1. After removal of 4 bases from V and 5 bases from J, the junction contained 11 bases not matched to a gene. CDR3 length equals 16 residues. The germline gives CDR1 SGHNT, CDR2 YYREEE (reference sequence). The CDR3 reads CASSHKRQGATGELFF. The CDR3 nucleotides are TGTGCCAGCAGCCACAAAAGACAGGGTGCGACCGGGGAGCTGTTTTTT.

The gene calls are TRBV19 and TRBJ1-1; D unresolved. Germline V gene lookup returns CDR1 LNHDA and CDR2 SQIVND (reference sequence). This CDR3 comprises 15 residues. Trimming left V 8 bases short and J 3 bases short, with 19 bases between. CDR3 bases: TGTGCCAGTGAAAAGGGTTACGGACTCGACACTGAAGCTTTCTTT. It yields the protein CASEKGYGLDTEAFF.

This clone has only one observation. The chain has TRBV27 and TRBJ2-5, with a possible D match to TRBD1 (5 bases). V gave up 3 bases and J gave up 5 bases, with 10 bases separating them. Germline-derived CDR1 and CDR2 are MNHEY and SMNVEV (reference sequence). The CDR3 runs 13 residues. DNA of the CDR3: TGTGCCAGCAGTTTGGGTTGGGGCGAGACCCAGTACTTC. Residues: CASSLGWGETQYF.

The chain has TRBV4-1 and TRBJ2-7; D possibly corresponds to TRBD1 (5 bases). V was shortened by 3 bases and J by 2 bases, with 8 bases between the two germline ends. CDR1 MGHRA and CDR2 YSYEKL come from the germline V gene. CDR3 length equals 13 residues. The CDR3 region is CASSQDIPYEQYF. CDR3 nucleotide sequence: TGCGCCAGCAGCCAGGACATCCCCTACGAGCAGTACTTC.

This clone is a singleton in its sample. This sequence joins TRBV19 and TRBJ2-7; no reliable D call. The germline V gene has CDR1 LNHDA and CDR2 SQIVND (reference sequence). This CDR3 spans 14 amino acids. The germline V and J ends were trimmed by 5 bases and 9 bases, with 20 bases remaining between them. The CDR3 is CASSSFESQPRQYF. CDR3 nucleotides: TGTGCCAGTAGTTCCTTCGAGTCCCAACCGCGGCAGTACTTC.

This clone occurred once. The chain employs TRBV29-1 and TRBJ2-7; TRBD1 might be the D (6 bases). There are 14 residues in the CDR3. Trimming stripped 4 bases from V and 3 bases from J, with 16 bases between. From germline, CDR1 is SQVTM and CDR2 ANQGSEA. CDR3 region: CSVVGGGPHYEQYF. DNA for the CDR3: TGCAGCGTTGTTGGGGGCGGACCCCACTACGAGCAGTACTTC.

The chain combines TRBV11-3 with TRBJ2-5; D is ambiguous. Trimming removed 0 bases from V and 5 bases from J, with 10 bases in between. This CDR3 has 14 residues. Germline V gene lookup returns CDR1 SGHNT and CDR2 YENEEA. As DNA, the CDR3 is TGTGCCAGCAGCTTAGACAGGATCGCGGAGACCCAGTACTTC. Protein: CASSLDRIAETQYF. Supplemented by reference TRBV11-3 and TRBJ2-5, the full variable domain reads EAGVVQSPRYKIIEKKQPVAFWCNPISGHNTLYWYLQNLGQGPELLIRYENEEAVDDSQLPKDRFSAERLKGVDSTLKIQPAELGDSAVYLCASSLDRIAETQYFGPGTRLLVL.